Presented here are 15 T cell receptor beta chains from one specimen sequenced in a study of identical twins (dated by TCRdb to between 2015 and 2016). Receptor amplification or capture employed 5' RACE. The sequencer listed for this sample is Illumina HiSeq 2000. TCRdb took the public reads, trimmed them with fastp at Q25, ran MiXCR for clone calling and kept in-frame beta chains. Records with the same CDR3 protein are collapsed into one entry carrying the most frequent genes and DNA. This sample lists about 240,000 distinct CDR3 sequences; 8% to 11% were detected once. Jointly, the top ten make up roughly 10% of the sample. What was sequenced was memory T cells sorted from blood. This sample's cell subset or site label indicates: CD45RO+ enriched T cells. These receptors were obtained from a man aged 50 or older in good health.

Details on this clonotype: Given a much more abundant clone one base away, this may be a read error. V and J are TRBV6-5 and TRBJ2-3; maybe TRBD1 (6 bases). The CDR3 has 16 amino acids. The germline V gene has CDR1 MNHEY and CDR2 SVGAGI. The CDR3 is CASSYSRDMVPDTRYF. The CDR3 region has the DNA TGTGCCAGCAGTTACTCGAGGGACATGGTCCCAGATACGCGGTATTTT.

This clonotype was observed a few times. The V gene is TRBV12-3 or TRBV12-4, the J gene TRBJ1-6; D possibly corresponds to TRBD1 (6 bases). Trimming shortened V by 5 bases and J by 9 bases, and 17 bases separated the two germline ends. The CDR3 extends over 15 amino acids. The CDR3 sequence: CASSPRGADGSPLHF. For the CDR3, the DNA is TGTGCCAGCAGTCCTAGGGGGGCCGATGGTTCACCCCTCCACTTT.

This rearrangement joins TRBV20-1 to TRBJ2-1; the D call may be TRBD1 or TRBD2 (7 bases each). From germline, CDR1 is DFQATT and CDR2 SNEGSKA (reference sequence). This CDR3 region has 14 residues. The V end lost 5 bases, the J end lost 4 bases, and 15 bases lay between the germline ends. The CDR3 reads CSAGGTAGYNEQFF. The CDR3 DNA follows: TGCAGTGCTGGAGGGACAGCGGGATACAATGAGCAGTTCTTC.

This clonotype was detected only a few times. The V and J genes are TRBV27 and TRBJ2-6, with D maybe TRBD1 (5 bases). There are 18 residues in the CDR3. Deletions cut 5 bases from V and 0 bases from J, with 17 bases between. Germline CDR1 reads MNHEY; CDR2 reads SMNVEV (reference sequence). CDR3: CASSAGAGAPSGANVLTF. In nucleotides, the CDR3 is TGTGCCAGCAGTGCTGGGGCAGGAGCTCCCTCTGGGGCCAACGTCCTGACTTTC. The whole variable domain, filled in from reference TRBV27 and TRBJ2-6, reads EAQVTQNPRYLITVTGKKLTVTCSQNMNHEYMSWYRQDPGLGLRQIYYSMNVEVTDKGDVPEGYKVSRKEKRNFPLILESPSPNQTSLYFCASSAGAGAPSGANVLTFGAGSRLTVL.

V and J are TRBV9 and TRBJ1-2; D is perhaps TRBD1 (5 bases). The V gene lost 7 bases and the J gene lost 0 bases, with 25 bases spanning the gap. The V gene's germline CDR1 is SGDLS and CDR2 YYNGEE. The CDR3 covers 18 residues. The CDR3 sequence is CASAQTPFPGDANYGYTF. CDR3 DNA sequence: TGTGCCAGCGCCCAAACGCCCTTTCCGGGGGACGCTAACTATGGCTACACCTTC. Based on the CDR3 plus reference TRBV9 and TRBJ1-2, the full variable domain is DSGVTQTPKHLITATGQRVTLRCSPRSGDLSVYWYQQSLDQGLQFLIQYYNGEERAKGNILERFSAQQFPDLHSELNLSSLELGDSALYFCASAQTPFPGDANYGYTFGSGTRLTVV.

This clonotype was detected ten times or more. The chain recombines TRBV5-1 with TRBJ2-1; D is perhaps TRBD2 (6 bases). Trimming pared 2 bases from V and 12 bases from J, leaving 12 bases between. The CDR3 runs 12 residues. Germline V lookup: CDR1 SGHRS, CDR2 YFSETQ. CDR3 amino acids: CASSLETTRQFF. The DNA of the CDR3 is TGCGCCAGCAGCTTAGAAACGACTAGGCAGTTCTTC.

The chain carries TRBV6-2 or TRBV6-3 and TRBJ2-7; 9 bases fit TRBD2. The junction had 16 bases not matched to a gene; V was cut back by 2 bases and J by 2 bases. This CDR3 region has 19 residues. Germline assignment: CDR1 MNHEY and CDR2 SVGEGT. CDR3 DNA: TGTGCCAGCAGTTACCCCTCTACCACCTATAGCGGGAGACCCTACGAGCAGTACTTC. This codes for CASSYPSTTYSGRPYEQYF.

This clonotype was seen only a few times. The chain is built from TRBV10-3 and TRBJ2-5; 13 bases line up with TRBD2. The J segment lost 5 bases and the V segment lost 8 bases, leaving 2 bases of the junction unmatched. CDR3 size: 13 residues. Germline lookup yields CDR1 ENHRY and CDR2 SYGVKD. The CDR3 is CAIALAGGETQYF. Here the CDR3 DNA reads TGTGCCATCGCACTAGCGGGAGGGGAGACCCAGTACTTC.

This clonotype has ten or more counts. This rearrangement joins TRBV12-3 or TRBV12-4 to TRBJ2-7; perhaps TRBD2 as D (6 bases). The CDR3 runs to 17 residues. V was trimmed by 1 base and J by 2 bases, leaving 18 bases between them. The CDR3 loop is CASSLVLLSSAAYEQYF. As DNA, the CDR3 is TGTGCCAGCAGTTTAGTACTTCTCTCTAGCGCTGCCTACGAGCAGTACTTC.

This clonotype was picked up many times. The chain combines TRBV7-3 with TRBJ2-4; TRBD1 might be the D (6 bases). The CDR3 sequence is 14 residues long. The V and J ends lost 0 bases and 9 bases respectively, with 12 bases between them. The germline V gene encodes CDR1 SGHTA and CDR2 FQGTGA. CDR3 sequence reads: CASSLTGGSGIQYF. CDR3 DNA sequence: TGTGCCAGCAGCTTAACTGGGGGCTCCGGCATTCAGTACTTC.

This clonotype turned up a few times. This chain connects TRBV18 to TRBJ2-3; 10 bases line up with TRBD1. V was clipped by 3 bases and J by 5 bases; unmatched bases: 2. Per germline, CDR1 KGHSH and CDR2 LQKENI. The CDR3 is made up of 14 amino acids. CDR3 nucleotide sequence: TGTGCCAGCTCACCGGACAGGGGGATAGATACGCAGTATTTT. Translation gives CASSPDRGIDTQYF. Supplemented by reference TRBV18 and TRBJ2-3, the full variable domain reads NAGVMQNPRHLVRRRGQEARLRCSPMKGHSHVYWYRQLPEEGLKFMVYLQKENIIDESGMPKERFSAEFPKEGPSILRIQQVVRGDSAAYFCASSPDRGIDTQYFGPGTRLTVL.

V gene TRBV6-2 or TRBV6-3 combines with J gene TRBJ1-2; TRBD1 matches at 10 bases. Germline CDR1 MNHEY, CDR2 SVGEGT. Trimming cost V 3 bases and J 7 bases; bases outside gene matches: 5. The CDR3 totals 14 residues. DNA for the CDR3: TGTGCCAGCAGTTATGACAGGGGGCTGAGTGGCTACACCTTC. Translating it yields CASSYDRGLSGYTF.

The V and J genes are TRBV6-2 or TRBV6-3 and TRBJ2-7; D remains unclear. Germline-derived CDR1 and CDR2 are MNHEY and SVGEGT. The CDR3 runs 14 residues. V lost 5 bases, J lost 2 bases, and 13 bases lay in between. CDR3 loop: CASSHMTNTYEQYF. CDR3 coding DNA: TGTGCCAGCAGTCACATGACAAATACCTACGAGCAGTACTTC.

This clonotype was detected only once. V gene TRBV20-1 combines with J gene TRBJ2-1; 16 bases line up with TRBD2. The CDR3 consists of 16 residues. Germline loops: CDR1 DFQATT, CDR2 SNEGSKA (reference sequence). Trimming took 5 bases from V and 5 from J; bases not matched to a gene: 6. For the CDR3, the DNA is TGCAGTGCTTGGGGACTAGCGGGAGGGCCTGACAATGAGCAGTTCTTC. Protein sequence: CSAWGLAGGPDNEQFF.

This clonotype came up a few times. This rearrangement joins TRBV7-9 to TRBJ1-2; D is unclear. Trimming shortened V by 5 bases and J by 2 bases, and 15 bases separated the two germline ends. Germline CDR1 SEHNR, CDR2 FQNEAQ (reference sequence). The CDR3 contains 15 residues. This CDR3 is CASSETERFNYGYTF. The CDR3 DNA sequence: TGTGCCAGCAGCGAGACGGAGAGGTTCAACTATGGCTACACCTTC.